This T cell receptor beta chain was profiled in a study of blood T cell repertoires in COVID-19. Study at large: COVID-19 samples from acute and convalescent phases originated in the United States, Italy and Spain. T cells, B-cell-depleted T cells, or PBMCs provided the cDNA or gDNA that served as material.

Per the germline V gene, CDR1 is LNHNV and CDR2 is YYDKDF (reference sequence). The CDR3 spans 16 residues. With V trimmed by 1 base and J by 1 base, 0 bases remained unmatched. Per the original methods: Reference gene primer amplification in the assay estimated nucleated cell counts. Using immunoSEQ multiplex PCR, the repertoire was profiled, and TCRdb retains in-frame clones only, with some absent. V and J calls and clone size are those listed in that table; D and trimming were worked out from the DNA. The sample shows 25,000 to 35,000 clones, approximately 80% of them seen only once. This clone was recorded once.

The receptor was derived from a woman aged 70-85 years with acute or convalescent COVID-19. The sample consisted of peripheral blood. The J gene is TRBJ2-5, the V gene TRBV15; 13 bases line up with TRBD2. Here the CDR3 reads CATSRGTSGSQETQYF. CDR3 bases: TGTGCCACCAGCAGAGGGACTAGCGGGAGCCAAGAGACCCAGTACTTC.